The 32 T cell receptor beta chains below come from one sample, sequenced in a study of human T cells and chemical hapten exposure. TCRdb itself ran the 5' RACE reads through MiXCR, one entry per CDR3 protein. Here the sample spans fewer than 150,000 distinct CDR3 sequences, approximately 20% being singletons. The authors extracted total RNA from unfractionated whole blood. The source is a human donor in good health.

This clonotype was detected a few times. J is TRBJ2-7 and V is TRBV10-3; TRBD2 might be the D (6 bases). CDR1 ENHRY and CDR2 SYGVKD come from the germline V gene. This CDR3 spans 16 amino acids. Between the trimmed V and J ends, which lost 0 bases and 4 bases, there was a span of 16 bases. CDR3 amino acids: CAISESSSATEYEQYF. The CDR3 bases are TGTGCCATCAGTGAGTCGTCTAGCGCGACCGAATACGAGCAGTACTTC.

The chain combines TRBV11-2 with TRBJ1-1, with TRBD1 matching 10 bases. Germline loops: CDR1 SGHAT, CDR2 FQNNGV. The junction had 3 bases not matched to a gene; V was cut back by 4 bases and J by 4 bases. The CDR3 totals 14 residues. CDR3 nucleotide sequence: TGTGCCAGCAGCTCCTGGACAGGGGGCACTGAAGCTTTCTTT. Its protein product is CASSSWTGGTEAFF. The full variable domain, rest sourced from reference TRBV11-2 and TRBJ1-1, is EAGVAQSPRYKIIEKRQSVAFWCNPISGHATLYWYQQILGQGPKLLIQFQNNGVVDDSQLPKDRFSAERLKGVDSTLKIQPAKLEDSAVYLCASSSWTGGTEAFFGQGTRLTVV.

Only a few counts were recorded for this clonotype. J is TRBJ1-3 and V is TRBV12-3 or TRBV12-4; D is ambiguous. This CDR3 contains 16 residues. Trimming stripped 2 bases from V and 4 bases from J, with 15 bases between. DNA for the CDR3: TGTGCCAGCAGTTTATTGTTGGCGGAAACGGGAAACACCATATATTTT. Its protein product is CASSLLLAETGNTIYF.

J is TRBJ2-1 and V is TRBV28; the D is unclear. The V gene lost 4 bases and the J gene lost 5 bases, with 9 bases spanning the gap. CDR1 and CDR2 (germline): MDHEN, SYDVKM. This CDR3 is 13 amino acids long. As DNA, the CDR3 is TGTGCCAGCAGTTCCCATGGGGACAATGAGCAGTTCTTC. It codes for CASSSHGDNEQFF. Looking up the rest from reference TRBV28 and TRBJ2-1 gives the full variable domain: DVKVTQSSRYLVKRTGEKVFLECVQDMDHENMFWYRQDPGLGLRLIYFSYDVKMKEKGDIPEGYSVSREKKERFSLILESASTNQTSMYLCASSSHGDNEQFFGPGTRLTVL.

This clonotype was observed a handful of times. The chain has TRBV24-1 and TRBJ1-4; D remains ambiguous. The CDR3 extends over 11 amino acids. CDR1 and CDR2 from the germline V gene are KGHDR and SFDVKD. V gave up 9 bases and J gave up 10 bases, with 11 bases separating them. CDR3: CATSDGGKLFF. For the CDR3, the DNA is TGTGCCACCTCCGATGGAGGAAAACTGTTTTTT.

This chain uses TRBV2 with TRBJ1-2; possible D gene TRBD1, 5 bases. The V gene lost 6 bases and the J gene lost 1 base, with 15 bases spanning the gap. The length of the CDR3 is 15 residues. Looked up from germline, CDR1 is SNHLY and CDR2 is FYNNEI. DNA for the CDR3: TGTGCCAGCAGATTTACCGGGACCGTTAACTATGGCTACACCTTC. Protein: CASRFTGTVNYGYTF.

The CDR3 sequence: CASSSDPGTGVSEQYF. For the CDR3, the DNA is TGCGCCAGCAGCTCAGACCCGGGGACAGGGGTCTCCGAGCAGTACTTC. This rearrangement joins TRBV5-1 to TRBJ2-7, with 10 bases matching TRBD1. This CDR3 comprises 16 residues. Trimming removed 3 bases from V and 6 bases from J; junction bases left unmatched: 12. Germline lookup yields CDR1 SGHRS and CDR2 YFSETQ.

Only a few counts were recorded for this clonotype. The CDR3 sequence: CASSLFSNTEAFF. The CDR3 DNA reads as TGCGCCAGCAGCCTTTTCTCAAACACTGAAGCTTTCTTT. V is TRBV5-1 and J is TRBJ1-1, with unresolved D. Trimming pared 4 bases from V and 2 bases from J, leaving 9 bases between. Germline V CDR1 and CDR2: SGHRS, YFSETQ. CDR3 length equals 13 residues.

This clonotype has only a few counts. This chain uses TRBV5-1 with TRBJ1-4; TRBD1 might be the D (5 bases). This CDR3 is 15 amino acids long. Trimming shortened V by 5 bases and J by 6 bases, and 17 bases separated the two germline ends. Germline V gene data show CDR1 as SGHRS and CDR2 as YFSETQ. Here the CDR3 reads CASSMSPGSDEKLFF. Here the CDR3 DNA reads TGCGCCAGCAGTATGAGTCCAGGGTCGGATGAAAAACTGTTTTTT.

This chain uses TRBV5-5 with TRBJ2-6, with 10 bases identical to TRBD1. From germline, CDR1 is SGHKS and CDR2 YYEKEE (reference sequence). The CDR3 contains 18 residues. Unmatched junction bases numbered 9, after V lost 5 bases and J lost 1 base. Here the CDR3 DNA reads TGTGCCAGCAGTCGAGAGGGACAGGGGATTTCTGGGGCCAACGTCCTGACTTTC. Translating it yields CASSREGQGISGANVLTF.

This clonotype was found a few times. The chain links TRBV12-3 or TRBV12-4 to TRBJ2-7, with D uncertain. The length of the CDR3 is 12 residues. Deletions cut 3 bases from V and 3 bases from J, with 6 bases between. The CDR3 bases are TGTGCCAGCAGTTTGGCGATCTACGAGCAGTACTTC. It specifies CASSLAIYEQYF.

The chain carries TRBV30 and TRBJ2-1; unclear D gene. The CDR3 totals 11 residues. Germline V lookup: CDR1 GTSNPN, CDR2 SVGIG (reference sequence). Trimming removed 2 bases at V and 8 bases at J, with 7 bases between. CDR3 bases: TGTGCCTGGAGTAGCCGGGATGAGCAGTTCTTC. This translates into CAWSSRDEQFF.

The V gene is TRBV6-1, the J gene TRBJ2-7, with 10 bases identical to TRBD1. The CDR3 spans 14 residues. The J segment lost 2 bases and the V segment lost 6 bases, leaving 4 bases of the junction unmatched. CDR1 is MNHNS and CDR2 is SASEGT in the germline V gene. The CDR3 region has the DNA TGTGCCAGCAGCCATGGACAGGGGGCCTACGAGCAGTACTTC. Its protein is CASSHGQGAYEQYF.

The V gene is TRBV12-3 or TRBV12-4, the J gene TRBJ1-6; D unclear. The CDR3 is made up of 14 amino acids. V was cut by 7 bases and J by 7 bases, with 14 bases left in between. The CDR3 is CASNALGRNSPLHF. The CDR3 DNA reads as TGTGCCAGCAACGCATTAGGGAGGAATTCACCCCTCCACTTT.

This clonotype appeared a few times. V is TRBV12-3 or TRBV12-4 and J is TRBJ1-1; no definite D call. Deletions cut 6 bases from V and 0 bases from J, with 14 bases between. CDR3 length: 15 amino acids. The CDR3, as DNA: TGTGCCAGCAGCTCCGTGAGGGCCTTGAACACTGAAGCTTTCTTT. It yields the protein CASSSVRALNTEAFF.

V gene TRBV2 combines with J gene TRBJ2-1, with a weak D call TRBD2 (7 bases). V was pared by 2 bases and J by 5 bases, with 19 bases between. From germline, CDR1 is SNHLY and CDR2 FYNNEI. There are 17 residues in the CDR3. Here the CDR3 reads CASSERGGGVGNNEQFF. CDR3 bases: TGTGCCAGCAGTGAAAGGGGGGGGGGAGTAGGGAACAATGAGCAGTTCTTC.

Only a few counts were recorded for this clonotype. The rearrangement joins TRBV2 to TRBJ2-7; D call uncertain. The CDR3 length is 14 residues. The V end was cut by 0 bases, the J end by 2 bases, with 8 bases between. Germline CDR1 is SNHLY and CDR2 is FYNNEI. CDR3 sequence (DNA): TGTGCCAGCAGTGAAGCAGTCGCGGCCTACGAGCAGTACTTC. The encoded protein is CASSEAVAAYEQYF.

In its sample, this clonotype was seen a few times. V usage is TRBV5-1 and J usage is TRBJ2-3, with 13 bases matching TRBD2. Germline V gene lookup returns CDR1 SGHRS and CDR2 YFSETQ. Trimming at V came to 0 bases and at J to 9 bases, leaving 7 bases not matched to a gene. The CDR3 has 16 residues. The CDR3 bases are TGCGCCAGCAGCTTGGGACTAGCGGGAGGCCTACCCACGCAGTATTTT. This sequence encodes CASSLGLAGGLPTQYF.

The DNA of the CDR3 is TGTGCCAGCAGTTACTCGACTGGACAGGACGTAACCTTC. This translates into CASSYSTGQDVTF. The chain combines TRBV6-5 with TRBJ1-2; 7 bases agree with TRBD1. Looked up from germline, CDR1 is MNHEY and CDR2 is SVGAGI. There are 13 residues in the CDR3. V gave up 0 bases and J gave up 14 bases; unmatched junction bases: 9.

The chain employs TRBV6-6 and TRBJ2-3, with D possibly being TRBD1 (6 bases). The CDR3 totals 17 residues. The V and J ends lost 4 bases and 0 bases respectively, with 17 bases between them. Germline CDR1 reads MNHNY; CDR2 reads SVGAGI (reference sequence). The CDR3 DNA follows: TGTGCCAGCAGTTCCGTTGGGGGCGGGTCTAGCACAGATACGCAGTATTTT. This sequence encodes CASSSVGGGSSTDTQYF.

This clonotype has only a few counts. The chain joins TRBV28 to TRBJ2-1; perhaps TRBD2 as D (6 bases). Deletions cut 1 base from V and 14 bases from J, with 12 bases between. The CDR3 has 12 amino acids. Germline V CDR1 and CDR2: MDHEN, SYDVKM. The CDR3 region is CASSLFAGRKFF. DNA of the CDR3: TGTGCCAGCAGTTTATTCGCGGGGAGGAAGTTCTTC.

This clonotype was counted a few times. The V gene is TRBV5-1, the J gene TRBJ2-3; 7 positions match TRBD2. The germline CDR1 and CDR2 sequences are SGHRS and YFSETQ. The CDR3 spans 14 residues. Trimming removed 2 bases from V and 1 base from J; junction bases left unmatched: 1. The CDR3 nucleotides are TGCGCCAGCAGCTTACGGGAGGGCACAGATACGCAGTATTTT. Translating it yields CASSLREGTDTQYF.

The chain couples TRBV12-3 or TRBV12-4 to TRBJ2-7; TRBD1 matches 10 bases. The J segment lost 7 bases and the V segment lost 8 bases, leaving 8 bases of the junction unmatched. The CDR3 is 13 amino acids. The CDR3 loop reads CASRRQGAGEQYF. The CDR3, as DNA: TGTGCCAGCCGCCGACAGGGGGCTGGGGAGCAGTACTTC.

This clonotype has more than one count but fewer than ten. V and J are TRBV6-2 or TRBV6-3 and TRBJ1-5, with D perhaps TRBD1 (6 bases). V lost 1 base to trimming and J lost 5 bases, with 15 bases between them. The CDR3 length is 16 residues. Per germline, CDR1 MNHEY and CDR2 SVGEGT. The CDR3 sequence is CASSYYGGGEDQPQHF. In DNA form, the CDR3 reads TGTGCCAGCAGTTACTATGGAGGGGGAGAAGATCAGCCCCAGCATTTT.

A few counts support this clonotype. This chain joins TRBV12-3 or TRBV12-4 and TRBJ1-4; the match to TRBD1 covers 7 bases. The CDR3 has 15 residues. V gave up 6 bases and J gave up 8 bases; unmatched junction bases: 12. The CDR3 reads CASSRTGVVGEKLFF. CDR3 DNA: TGTGCCAGCAGCCGTACAGGGGTTGTTGGAGAAAAACTGTTTTTT.

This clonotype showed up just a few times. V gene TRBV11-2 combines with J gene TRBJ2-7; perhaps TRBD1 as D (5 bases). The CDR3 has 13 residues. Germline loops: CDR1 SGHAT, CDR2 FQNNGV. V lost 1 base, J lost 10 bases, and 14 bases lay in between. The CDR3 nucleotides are TGTGCCAGCAGCTTAGCCTGGCAGGACAAACAGTACTTC. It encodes CASSLAWQDKQYF.

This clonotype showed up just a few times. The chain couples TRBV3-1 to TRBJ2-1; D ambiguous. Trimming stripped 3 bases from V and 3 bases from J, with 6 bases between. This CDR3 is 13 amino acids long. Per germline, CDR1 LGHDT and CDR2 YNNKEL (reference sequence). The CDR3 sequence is CASSHDHYNEQFF. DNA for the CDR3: TGTGCCAGCAGCCACGATCACTACAATGAGCAGTTCTTC.

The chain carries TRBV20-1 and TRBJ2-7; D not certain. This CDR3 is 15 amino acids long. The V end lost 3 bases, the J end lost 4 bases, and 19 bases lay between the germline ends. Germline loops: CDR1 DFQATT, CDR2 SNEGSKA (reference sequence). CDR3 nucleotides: TGCAGTGCTAGCGGGTGGGGTAGGATAAATTACGAGCAGTACTTC. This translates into CSASGWGRINYEQYF.

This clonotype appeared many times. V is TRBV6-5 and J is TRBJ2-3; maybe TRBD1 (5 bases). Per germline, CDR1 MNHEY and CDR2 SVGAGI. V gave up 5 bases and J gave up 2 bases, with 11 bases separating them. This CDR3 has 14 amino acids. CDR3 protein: CASSDSFTTDTQYF. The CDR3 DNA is TGTGCCAGCAGTGACAGCTTTACCACAGATACGCAGTATTTT.

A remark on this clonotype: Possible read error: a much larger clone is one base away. The CDR3: CASSVAGQGYTETQYF. The CDR3 DNA sequence: TGTGCCAGCAGCGTAGCCGGACAGGGGTACACAGAGACGCAGTATTTT. The rearrangement joins TRBV9 to TRBJ2-3; 9 bases align to TRBD1. This CDR3 has 16 amino acids. The V gene's germline CDR1 is SGDLS and CDR2 YYNGEE.

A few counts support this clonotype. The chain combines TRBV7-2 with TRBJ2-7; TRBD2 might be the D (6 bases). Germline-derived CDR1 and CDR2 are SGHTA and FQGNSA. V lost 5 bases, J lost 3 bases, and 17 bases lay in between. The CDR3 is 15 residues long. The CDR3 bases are TGTGCCAGCAGCCGGGCCCGCGGGACTCTCTACGAGCAGTACTTC. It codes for CASSRARGTLYEQYF.

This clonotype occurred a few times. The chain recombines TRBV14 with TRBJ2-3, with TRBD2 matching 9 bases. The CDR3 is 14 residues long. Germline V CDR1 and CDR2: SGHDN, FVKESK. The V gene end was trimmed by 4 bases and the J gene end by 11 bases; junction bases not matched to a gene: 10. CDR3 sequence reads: CASSPGTSRSMQYF. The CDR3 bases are TGTGCCAGCAGCCCAGGGACTAGCCGAAGTATGCAGTATTTT.